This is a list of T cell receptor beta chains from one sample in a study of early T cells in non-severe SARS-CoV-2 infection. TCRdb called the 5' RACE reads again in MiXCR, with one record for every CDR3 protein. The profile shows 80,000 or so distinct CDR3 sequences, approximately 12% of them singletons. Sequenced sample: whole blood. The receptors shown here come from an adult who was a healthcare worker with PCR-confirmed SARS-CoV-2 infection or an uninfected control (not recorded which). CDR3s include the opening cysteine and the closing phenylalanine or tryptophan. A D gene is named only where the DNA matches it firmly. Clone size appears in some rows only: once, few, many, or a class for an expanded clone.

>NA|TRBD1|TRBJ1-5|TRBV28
TGTGCCAGCAGTCCTTCCTGGGACAGGGGTAGGAGCAATCAGCCCCAGCATTTT
CASSPSWDRGRSNQPQHF
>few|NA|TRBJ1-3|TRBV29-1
TGCAGCGTCACAGGTACCTCTGGAAACACCATATATTTT
CSVTGTSGNTIYF
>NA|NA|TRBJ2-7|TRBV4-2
TGTGCCAGCAGCCAAGGGATCACCACCTACGAGCAGTACTTC
CASSQGITTYEQYF
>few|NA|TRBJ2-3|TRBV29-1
TGCAGCGTTGTTGTGGTGTTGGGCACAGATACGCAGTATTTT
CSVVVVLGTDTQYF
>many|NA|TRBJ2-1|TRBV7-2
TGTGCCAGCAGCTTAGATCCGGACATCAATGAGCAGTTCTTC
CASSLDPDINEQFF
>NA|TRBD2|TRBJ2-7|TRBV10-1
TGCGCCAGCAGCGCCGGGACTAGCTCCTACGAGCAGTACTTC
CASSAGTSSYEQYF
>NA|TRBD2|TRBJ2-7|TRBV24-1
TGTGCCACCAGTGGCCTAGCGGGAAGCGAGCAGTACTTC
CATSGLAGSEQYF
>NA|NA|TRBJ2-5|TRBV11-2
TGTGCCAGCAGCTACGGGACTGCGGAGACCCAGTACTTC
CASSYGTAETQYF
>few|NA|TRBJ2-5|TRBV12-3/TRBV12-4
TGTGCCAGTGGGAAAGGGGTCCCCGCGGAGACCCAGTACTTC
CASGKGVPAETQYF
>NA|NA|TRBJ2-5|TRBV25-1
TGTGCCAGCAGTGATCGGCGGCAAGAGACCCAGTACTTC
CASSDRRQETQYF
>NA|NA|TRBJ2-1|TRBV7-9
TGTGCCAGCAGCTTCGAGCGTTACAATGAGCAGTTCTTC
CASSFERYNEQFF
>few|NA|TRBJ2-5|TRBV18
TGTGCCAGCTCAATGGACAGTGGCGACCAGTACTTC
CASSMDSGDQYF
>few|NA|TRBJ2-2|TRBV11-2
TGTGCCAGCAGCCCGAGACCAGGACTTGGGACCGGGGAGCTGTTTTTT
CASSPRPGLGTGELFF
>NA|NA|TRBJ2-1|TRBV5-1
TGCGCCAGCAGCTTACTAGCAAGGAATGAGCAGTTCTTC
CASSLLARNEQFF
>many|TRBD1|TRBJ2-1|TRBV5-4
TGTGCCAGCAGCCCCACAGGGGATAGCTACAATGAGCAGTTCTTC
CASSPTGDSYNEQFF
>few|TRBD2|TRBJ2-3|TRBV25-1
TGTGCCAACTACTTACTCCCACTAGCGGGAGTTCGGGACCAGTGGGCAGATACGCAGTATTTT
CANYLLPLAGVRDQWADTQYF
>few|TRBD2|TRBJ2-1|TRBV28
TGTGCCAGCAGCGGGGCGGGAGGTTCCTACAATGAGCAGTTCTTC
CASSGAGGSYNEQFF
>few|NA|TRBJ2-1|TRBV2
TGTGCCAGCGTATTCCAGGGAAGGCACAATGAGCAGTTCTTC
CASVFQGRHNEQFF
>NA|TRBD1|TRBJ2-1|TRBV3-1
TGTGCCAGCAGCCATCGACAGGGAAGCTACAATGAGCAGTTCTTC
CASSHRQGSYNEQFF